These 10 T cell receptor beta chains were sequenced from one sample in a study of T-cell reconstitution after alpha-beta-depleted transplantation in children. As it was prepared, the TCRbeta library received unique molecular identifiers. TCRdb called the PCR reads again in MiXCR, with one record for every CDR3 protein. This table has roughly 200,000 distinct CDR3 sequences, around 6.8% appearing once. The source material was PBMCs from the stem cell graft donor, sampled from the stem cell graft. The receptor set was obtained from a human donor who donated a stem cell graft to a child with Wiskott-Aldrich syndrome.

This clonotype was counted many times. The rearrangement joins TRBV29-1 to TRBJ2-7; tentative D call: TRBD2 (5 bases). Trimming removed 4 bases from V and 6 bases from J, with 16 bases in between. From germline, CDR1 is SQVTM and CDR2 ANQGSEA. The CDR3 is made up of 13 amino acids. CDR3: CSVVNHPGGEQYF. CDR3 in DNA: TGCAGCGTTGTCAACCACCCTGGAGGCGAGCAGTACTTC.

This clonotype was counted many times. The chain joins TRBV12-3 or TRBV12-4 to TRBJ2-5, with 9 bases lining up with TRBD1. V lost 6 bases, J lost 1 base, and 3 bases stayed unmatched. The length of the CDR3 is 14 residues. CDR3 nucleotides: TGTGCCAGCAGCCGGACAGGGGCCCAAGAGACCCAGTACTTC. Translation: CASSRTGAQETQYF.

This clonotype has a count of ten or more. The rearrangement links TRBV11-2 to TRBJ1-1; D may be TRBD1 (5 bases). CDR1 is SGHAT and CDR2 is FQNNGV in the germline V gene. The CDR3 consists of 14 residues. V was cut by 8 bases and J by 11 bases, with 24 bases left in between. CDR3 sequence (DNA): TGTGCCAGCTCACGGTCAGGGCCGGCTAAAGATGCTTTCTTT. Its protein is CASSRSGPAKDAFF. The variable domain in full, completed from reference TRBV11-2 and TRBJ1-1, reads EAGVAQSPRYKIIEKRQSVAFWCNPISGHATLYWYQQILGQGPKLLIQFQNNGVVDDSQLPKDRFSAERLKGVDSTLKIQPAKLEDSAVYLCASSRSGPAKDAFFGQGTRLTVV.

This clonotype was counted at least ten times. The chain is built from TRBV5-1 and TRBJ1-3; D remains ambiguous. V lost 4 bases and J 2 bases, leaving 13 bases between the germline ends. The CDR3 runs 15 residues. Germline values: CDR1 SGHRS, CDR2 YFSETQ. The CDR3 DNA is TGCGCCAGCAGCCTTGGACCAGCAGCTGGAAACACCATATATTTT. This encodes CASSLGPAAGNTIYF.

This clonotype was counted only a few times. V usage is TRBV11-3 and J usage is TRBJ2-7, with TRBD2 matching 9 bases. The CDR3 spans 14 residues. Losses at the gene ends were 4 bases for V and 2 bases for J; bases not matched to a gene: 3. The germline CDR1 and CDR2 sequences are SGHNT and YENEEA. The CDR3 DNA reads TGTGCCAGCAGCTCGATAGCGGGAGCCTACGAGCAGTACTTC. Protein: CASSSIAGAYEQYF.

This clonotype was counted at least ten times. The chain combines TRBV6-2 or TRBV6-3 with TRBJ2-1; 9 bases map to TRBD2. The CDR3 spans 15 residues. Germline V gene data show CDR1 as MNHEY and CDR2 as SVGEGT. V was clipped by 6 bases and J by 5 bases; unmatched bases: 8. The CDR3 reads CASSPGTSYDNEQFF. The CDR3 DNA is TGTGCCAGCAGCCCCGGGACTAGCTACGACAATGAGCAGTTCTTC.

This clonotype was observed many times. The V and J genes are TRBV12-3 or TRBV12-4 and TRBJ2-7; D may be TRBD1 or TRBD2 (5 bases each). The germline V and J ends were trimmed by 4 bases and 12 bases, with 22 bases remaining between them. The CDR3 covers 14 residues. The CDR3 here is CASSWAQGPGQAYF. The CDR3 DNA reads TGTGCCAGCAGTTGGGCCCAGGGACCAGGGCAAGCGTACTTC.

This clonotype occurred many times. J is TRBJ1-5 and V is TRBV12-3 or TRBV12-4; D remains unclear. CDR3 length: 12 amino acids. The V and J ends lost 3 bases and 6 bases respectively, with 6 bases between them. The DNA for the CDR3 is TGTGCCAGCAGTTTGGAACCTCAGCCCCAGCATTTT. Its translation: CASSLEPQPQHF.

This clonotype occurred many times. The chain combines TRBV28 with TRBJ2-1; no clear D gene. CDR1 and CDR2 from the germline V gene are MDHEN and SYDVKM. The CDR3 contains 12 residues. The V and J ends lost 2 bases and 9 bases respectively, with 8 bases between them. CDR3 nucleotide sequence: TGTGCCAGCAGTTTAGGTCCCGGTGAGCAGTTCTTC. It encodes CASSLGPGEQFF.

This clonotype was observed at least ten times. The gene calls are TRBV6-5 and TRBJ2-3, with D possibly TRBD2 on 6 matching bases. The CDR3 contains 13 residues. Deletions cut 7 bases from V and 7 bases from J, with 15 bases between. CDR1 and CDR2 (germline): MNHEY, SVGAGI. CDR3: CASKKHGGNTQYF. CDR3 sequence (DNA): TGTGCCAGCAAGAAACATGGGGGGAATACGCAGTATTTT.